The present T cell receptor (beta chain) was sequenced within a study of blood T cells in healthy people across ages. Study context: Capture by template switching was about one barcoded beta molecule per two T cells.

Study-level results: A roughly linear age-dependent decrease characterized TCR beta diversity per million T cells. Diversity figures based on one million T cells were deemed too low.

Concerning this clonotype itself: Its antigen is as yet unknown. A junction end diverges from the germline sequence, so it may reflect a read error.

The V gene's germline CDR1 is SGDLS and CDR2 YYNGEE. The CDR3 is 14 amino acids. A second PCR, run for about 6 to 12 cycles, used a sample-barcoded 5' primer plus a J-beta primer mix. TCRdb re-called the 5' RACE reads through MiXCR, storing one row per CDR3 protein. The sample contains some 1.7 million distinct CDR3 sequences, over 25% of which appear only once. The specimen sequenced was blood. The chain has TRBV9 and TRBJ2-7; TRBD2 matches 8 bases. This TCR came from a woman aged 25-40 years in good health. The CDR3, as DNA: TGTGCCGGCAGCGTTGCGGGGGGCTCCTACGAGCAGTACTTC. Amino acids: CAGSVAGGSYEQYF.